This T cell receptor beta chain was obtained from a study of blood T cell repertoires in COVID-19. Study context: Acute-phase and convalescent COVID-19 samples originated in the United States, Italy and Spain. PBMCs, B-cell-depleted T cells, or T cells were the source of the cDNA or gDNA that made up the material.

Libraries were prepared by immunoSEQ multiplex PCR; TCRdb keeps only in-frame clonotypes and omits some of them. The top ten clones hold more than 0.95% of a sample with 380,000 or so clones, about 89% of them seen once. The CDR3 has 15 residues. Germline lookup yields CDR1 MNHEY and CDR2 SVGAGI. V was clipped by 3 bases and J by 7 bases; unmatched bases: 6. Only one count was recorded for this clone. This TCR came from a man aged 40-49 years with acute or convalescent COVID-19. The sample was peripheral blood. The gene calls are TRBV6-5 and TRBJ2-3; 11 nucleotides agree with TRBD2. The DNA of the CDR3 is TGTGCCAGCAGTTATCTAGCGGGGGGCGTACATACGCAGTATTTT. Translating gives CASSYLAGGVHTQYF.